This T cell receptor beta chain stems from a study of shared clonotypes between healthy human individuals. Trimming stripped 2 bases from V and 3 bases from J, with 11 bases between. Per germline, CDR1 MGHRA and CDR2 YSYEKL. The CDR3 runs to 15 residues. Method: immunoSEQ multiplex PCR; TCRdb's copy keeps in-frame clones and lacks some. The profile shows about 580,000 clones, 95% to 98% of them singletons. Naive-designated CD8 cells lacked CD45RO, were positively enriched for CCR7, and omitted terminally differentiated effector memory CD45RA+ cells. The rearrangement links TRBV4-1 to TRBJ1-5, with D possibly TRBD1 on 5 matching bases. Material for sequencing was naive CD8+ T cells sorted from blood. This TCR was recovered from a man aged 25 to 40 in good health. The CDR3 spells CASSQNWDYNQPQHF. DNA for the CDR3: TGCGCCAGCAGCCAAAATTGGGACTACAATCAGCCCCAGCATTTT.